This is a list of T cell receptor beta chains from one sample in a study of blood T cells in healthy people across ages. TCRdb itself ran the 5' RACE reads through MiXCR, one entry per CDR3 protein. Here the sample spans some 1.8 million distinct CDR3 sequences, around 40% being singletons. Sequencing input: blood. These receptors originate from a human donor in good health. CDR3s include the opening cysteine and the closing phenylalanine or tryptophan. Each record gives: V gene, D gene, J gene, clone size, CDR3 DNA, CDR3 protein. D genes are given only for firm matches. Some rows have no size entry. The others give once, few or many, or a class for an expanded clone.

v_call: TRBV19; d_call: .; j_call: TRBJ2-5; clone_size: .; cdr3_nt: TGTGCCAGTACCTCAGGGAGGGGGGCGATGGAGCAGTACTTC; cdr3_aa: CASTSGRGAMEQYF
v_call: TRBV12-3/TRBV12-4; d_call: TRBD1; j_call: TRBJ2-4; clone_size: few; cdr3_nt: TGTGCCAGCAGTTTTCGACAGGGTTCGGTAAACATTCAGTACTTC; cdr3_aa: CASSFRQGSVNIQYF
v_call: TRBV10-3; d_call: .; j_call: TRBJ2-2; clone_size: .; cdr3_nt: TGTGCCATCGGGACCGCGGGTCATACCGGGGAGCTGTTTTTT; cdr3_aa: CAIGTAGHTGELFF
v_call: TRBV24-1; d_call: .; j_call: TRBJ1-1; clone_size: few; cdr3_nt: TGTGCCACCCAGGAGGGGCGCGGCGCTGAAGCTTTCTTT; cdr3_aa: CATQEGRGAEAFF
v_call: TRBV7-9; d_call: .; j_call: TRBJ2-1; clone_size: few; cdr3_nt: TGTGCCAGCAGCCCGCACCCCGAGGGGAGCTCCTACAATGAGCAGTTCTTC; cdr3_aa: CASSPHPEGSSYNEQFF
v_call: TRBV20-1; d_call: .; j_call: TRBJ1-5; clone_size: .; cdr3_nt: TGCAGTGCTAGTTTCAGGGTAAAAAATCAGCCCCAGCATTTT; cdr3_aa: CSASFRVKNQPQHF
v_call: TRBV20-1; d_call: TRBD1; j_call: TRBJ1-2; clone_size: .; cdr3_nt: TGCAGTGCTAGAGGGACAGGGCTTCGTTATGGCTACACCTTC; cdr3_aa: CSARGTGLRYGYTF
v_call: TRBV12-3/TRBV12-4; d_call: .; j_call: TRBJ1-1; clone_size: .; cdr3_nt: TGTGCCAGCGAGAGGACGGCGCCTCAACCTGAAGCTTTCTTT; cdr3_aa: CASERTAPQPEAFF
v_call: TRBV5-1; d_call: .; j_call: TRBJ1-2; clone_size: .; cdr3_nt: TGCGCCAGCAGCTTGGAAAAGGGAGGATATGGCTACACCTTC; cdr3_aa: CASSLEKGGYGYTF
v_call: TRBV20-1; d_call: TRBD1; j_call: TRBJ1-1; clone_size: .; cdr3_nt: TGCAGTGCTAAGACACTGACAGGGGACACTGAAGCTTTCTTT; cdr3_aa: CSAKTLTGDTEAFF
v_call: TRBV6-2/TRBV6-3; d_call: TRBD2; j_call: TRBJ2-7; clone_size: few; cdr3_nt: TGTGCCAGCAGTTTCCCTAGCGGAGTGAACGGGGAGCAGTACTTC; cdr3_aa: CASSFPSGVNGEQYF
v_call: TRBV6-2/TRBV6-3; d_call: .; j_call: TRBJ2-3; clone_size: .; cdr3_nt: TGTGCCAGCACGGAGGGGGCGGAAGATACGCAGTATTTT; cdr3_aa: CASTEGAEDTQYF
v_call: TRBV7-2; d_call: TRBD1; j_call: TRBJ2-1; clone_size: .; cdr3_nt: TGTGCCAGCAGCTTAGCGGGACAGGACTACAATGAGCAGTTCTTC; cdr3_aa: CASSLAGQDYNEQFF
v_call: TRBV14; d_call: .; j_call: TRBJ2-1; clone_size: few; cdr3_nt: TGTGCCAGCAGCCAGACTTGGGGGTCGGGCTCCTACAATGAGCAGTTCTTC; cdr3_aa: CASSQTWGSGSYNEQFF
v_call: TRBV20-1; d_call: TRBD2; j_call: TRBJ2-3; clone_size: .; cdr3_nt: TGCAGTGCTAAAACCCCCGGGACTAGCGGAGATACGCAGTATTTT; cdr3_aa: CSAKTPGTSGDTQYF
v_call: TRBV12-3/TRBV12-4; d_call: TRBD2; j_call: TRBJ2-4; clone_size: .; cdr3_nt: TGTGCCAGCCGTACTAGCGGGGTAAACATTCAGTACTTC; cdr3_aa: CASRTSGVNIQYF